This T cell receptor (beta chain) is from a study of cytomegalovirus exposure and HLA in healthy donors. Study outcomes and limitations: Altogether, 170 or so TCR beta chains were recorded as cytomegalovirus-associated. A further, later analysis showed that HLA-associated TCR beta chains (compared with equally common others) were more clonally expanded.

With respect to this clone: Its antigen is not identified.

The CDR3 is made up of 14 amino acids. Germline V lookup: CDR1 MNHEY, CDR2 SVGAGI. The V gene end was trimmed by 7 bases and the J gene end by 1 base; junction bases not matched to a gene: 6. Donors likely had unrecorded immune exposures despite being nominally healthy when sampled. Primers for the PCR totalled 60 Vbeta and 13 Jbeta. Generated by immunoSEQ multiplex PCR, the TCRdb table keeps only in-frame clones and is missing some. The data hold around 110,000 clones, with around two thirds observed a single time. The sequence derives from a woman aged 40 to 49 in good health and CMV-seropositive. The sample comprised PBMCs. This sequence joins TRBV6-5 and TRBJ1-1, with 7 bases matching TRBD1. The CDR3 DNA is TGTGCCAGCAAGTCAGGGGGATGGAACACTGAAGCTTTCTTT. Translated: CASKSGGWNTEAFF.